The 7 T cell receptor beta chains below were found in one sample sequenced in a study of blood T cell repertoires in COVID-19 (dated by TCRdb to the early 2020s). The method was the immunoSEQ multiplex PCR assay. TCRdb provides this immuneACCESS table in a form limited to in-frame rearrangements. Some clones are lacking; in checked studies, under half of them reflect an unresolved V gene, and why the rest are absent is not known. This sample has about 63,000 clones in its table, and around 76% of those were observed once. Roughly 47% of the sample lies in the top ten. Sequenced input: peripheral blood. Receptors were obtained from a woman older than 75 with acute or convalescent COVID-19.

The count of this clone is one. This chain links TRBV20-1 with TRBJ2-1; TRBD2 matches 10 bases. V was clipped by 3 bases and J by 4 bases; unmatched bases: 6. The V gene's germline CDR1 is DFQATT and CDR2 SNEGSKA (reference sequence). The CDR3 contains 15 residues. CDR3 loop: CSASRGTSVYNEQFF. CDR3 DNA: TGCAGTGCTAGTCGAGGGACTAGCGTGTACAATGAGCAGTTCTTC.

V gene TRBV29-1 combines with J gene TRBJ2-1; TRBD2 might be the D (7 bases). V lost 4 bases, J lost 1 base, and 20 bases lay in between. This CDR3 has 17 amino acids. Germline V gives CDR1 SQVTM, CDR2 ANQGSEA. The CDR3 DNA reads as TGCAGCGTTGGGGGGCGGGGGAGCCTCGGTTCCTACAATGAGCAGTTCTTC. Translation gives CSVGGRGSLGSYNEQFF.

J is TRBJ1-5 and V is TRBV2, with unresolved D. CDR1 and CDR2 from the germline V gene are SNHLY and FYNNEI. The CDR3 has 13 amino acids. Trimming took off 4 bases at V and 4 bases at J, with 8 bases between the two ends. CDR3 amino acids: CASSVDSNQPQHF. The DNA of the CDR3 is TGTGCCAGCAGTGTTGACTCAAATCAGCCCCAGCATTTT.

This rearrangement joins TRBV6-5 to TRBJ2-5; 7 nucleotides match TRBD1. Trimming took 3 bases from V and 4 from J; bases not matched to a gene: 8. Germline CDR1 MNHEY, CDR2 SVGAGI. This CDR3 region has 15 residues. For the CDR3, the DNA is TGTGCCAGCAGTTATACAGGGGACGGTGTAGAGACCCAGTACTTC. It specifies CASSYTGDGVETQYF.

Only one count was recorded for this clone. V is TRBV2 and J is TRBJ2-3; D perhaps matches TRBD2 (5 bases). Deletions cut 8 bases from V and 5 bases from J, with 14 bases between. Germline V gene data show CDR1 as SNHLY and CDR2 as FYNNEI. This CDR3 comprises 13 residues. The CDR3 DNA reads TGTGCCAGCGGACGGGATAGCGAAGATACGCAGTATTTT. The encoded protein is CASGRDSEDTQYF.

CDR3 bases: TGTGCCAGCAGTCCGCCCGGGACAGGGGTTGGAAAACTGTTTTTT. Its protein product is CASSPPGTGVGKLFF. The chain uses TRBV28 and TRBJ1-4; 10 bases align to TRBD1. From germline, CDR1 is MDHEN and CDR2 SYDVKM. The CDR3 loop spans 15 amino acids. The junction had 10 bases not matched to a gene; V was cut back by 5 bases and J by 10 bases.

The chain carries TRBV28 and TRBJ2-7; tentative D call: TRBD2 (5 bases). V lost 4 bases to trimming and J lost 6 bases, with 25 bases between them. Germline V gene sequence: CDR1 MDHEN, CDR2 SYDVKM. This CDR3 comprises 17 residues. As DNA, the CDR3 is TGTGCCAGCAGTTCCCCCGGCTCCCGAGGGCGCGCGGGCGAGCAGTACTTC. This sequence encodes CASSSPGSRGRAGEQYF.